Reported below is one T cell receptor (beta chain). Original data processing: For nucleated cells, counts were estimated from reference gene primer amplification. Generated by immunoSEQ multiplex PCR, the TCRdb table keeps only in-frame clones and is missing some. V, J and clone size were drawn from that table, and D and trimming were deduced from the DNA. This sample yields about 82,000 clones, of which around four fifths are seen a single time; 15% to 20% belongs to the top ten. The sample originates from a study of blood T cell repertoires in COVID-19. The receptor comes from a man aged 80 or over with active or convalescent COVID-19. Sequenced input: peripheral blood.

The CDR3 coding sequence is TGTGCCAGCAGCCGCCGAAGTGGAGGAGACACAGATACGCAGTATTTT. It translates to CASSRRSGGDTDTQYF. The V gene is TRBV7-9, the J gene TRBJ2-3, with a weak D call TRBD2 (5 bases). V was clipped by 5 bases and J by 2 bases, with 17 bases between them. CDR1 and CDR2 (germline): SEHNR, FQNEAQ (reference sequence). This CDR3 is 16 amino acids long.